What follows is one T cell receptor (beta chain) and its context. As yet, its antigen is unknown. This sample is drawn from a study of OX40 agonist ivuxolimab in advanced cancers. Overall study context: Ivuxolimab, an antibody that agonizes OX40 (CD134), was administered to the patients.

Germline V gives CDR1 ENHRY, CDR2 SYGVKD. CDR3 length equals 13 residues. V was cut by 3 bases and J by 6 bases, with 11 bases left in between. TCRdb's copy holds only in-frame clones and misses some; the assay was immunoSEQ multiplex PCR. The sample carries some 50,000 clones, 84% recorded once. Study-level points and caveats: The study found that CD8+ T cells averaged more expanded clones than CD4+. Doses of 0.1 to 3.0 mg/kg were accompanied by clonal expansion of CD4+ and CD8+ blood T cells by week 6.

Samples were taken at baseline and on day 1 of cycles 4 and 7. The rearrangement links TRBV10-3 to TRBJ1-1; D not certain. The sequence came from an adult with an advanced solid tumor such as melanoma, head and neck, liver or kidney cancer. The sequencing used CD4+ or CD8+ T cells sorted from blood, collected in a trial of the OX40 agonist ivuxolimab. The CDR3 sequence is CAISDEGNPEAFF. CDR3 DNA: TGTGCCATCAGTGATGAGGGAAATCCTGAAGCTTTCTTT.